Below are 30 T cell receptor beta chains sequenced from a single sample in a study of blood T cells in healthy people across ages. Using a J-beta primer mix together with a sample-barcoded 5' primer, a second PCR was run for roughly 7 to 12 cycles. TCRdb reprocessed the 5' RACE reads with MiXCR, giving one entry per CDR3 protein. The table includes some 1.5 million distinct CDR3 sequences, 28% detected once. The sequencing input was blood. Receptors originate from a woman aged 25 to 39 in good health.

This clonotype was counted a few times. This CDR3 reads CASRDGPGTGGEQYF. As DNA, the CDR3 is TGTGCCAGCAGGGACGGTCCCGGGACAGGGGGCGAGCAGTACTTC. The chain combines TRBV7-2 with TRBJ2-7, with 11 bases matching TRBD1. CDR1 and CDR2 (germline): SGHTA, FQGNSA. Germline trimming cut 6 bases from V and 6 bases from J; bases unmatched to any gene: 10. CDR3 length: 15 residues.

This clonotype is a singleton in its sample. Possible read error: a much larger clone is one base away. This chain uses TRBV4-1 with TRBJ2-6; 9 bases match TRBD1. The CDR3 is 17 residues long. Germline values: CDR1 MGHRA, CDR2 YSYEKL. The chain's CDR3 is CASSQSRDRAGANVRTF. DNA of the CDR3: TGCGCCAGCAGCCAGTCCCGGGACAGGGCTGGGGCCAACGTCCGGACTTTC.

The V gene is TRBV5-1, the J gene TRBJ2-2; D gene ambiguous. The CDR3 is 16 amino acids. Germline CDR1 and CDR2: SGHRS and YFSETQ. Trimming removed 0 bases at V and 2 bases at J, with 11 bases between. CDR3 bases: TGCGCCAGCAGCTTGGTACCAGCCTCAAACACCGGGGAGCTGTTTTTT. Amino acids: CASSLVPASNTGELFF.

This clonotype has a count of ten or more. This chain joins TRBV9 and TRBJ2-1; D uncertain. Germline CDR1 is SGDLS and CDR2 is YYNGEE. The germline V and J ends were trimmed by 5 bases and 0 bases, with 9 bases remaining between them. This CDR3 spans 14 amino acids. The CDR3 DNA reads as TGTGCCAGCAGTGAAGAACTCTCCTACAATGAGCAGTTCTTC. This translates into CASSEELSYNEQFF.

V and J are TRBV5-1 and TRBJ2-7, with D perhaps assigned TRBD1 or TRBD2 (5 bases each). This CDR3 is 15 amino acids long. Trimming took off 2 bases at V and 2 bases at J, with 14 bases between the two ends. The germline V gene encodes CDR1 SGHRS and CDR2 YFSETQ. The CDR3 sequence: CASSFNRDATYEQYF. CDR3 in DNA: TGCGCCAGCAGCTTTAACCGGGACGCCACCTACGAGCAGTACTTC.

There are a few counts of this clonotype. The rearrangement joins TRBV15 to TRBJ2-1; possible D gene TRBD2, 5 bases. Trimming took 3 bases from V and 12 from J, leaving 21 bases between them. Germline V gene data show CDR1 as LNHNV and CDR2 as YYDKDF (reference sequence). The CDR3 has 15 residues. CDR3 loop: CATSRASHSSISQFF. The CDR3 DNA reads as TGTGCCACCAGCAGGGCCTCCCACTCTAGCATCTCGCAGTTCTTC.

This clonotype was detected a few times. The chain links TRBV6-5 to TRBJ1-5; 8 nucleotides agree with TRBD1. CDR1 and CDR2 (germline): MNHEY, SVGAGI. V shed 6 bases and J 0 bases; nucleotides not matched to a gene: 7. The CDR3 consists of 16 residues. As DNA, the CDR3 is TGTGCCAGCAGCCGGACAGGGCGAAATAGCAATCAGCCCCAGCATTTT. Encoded protein: CASSRTGRNSNQPQHF.

The V call is TRBV14, the J call TRBJ1-2, with D perhaps TRBD1 (5 bases). Trimming stripped 4 bases from V and 7 bases from J, with 13 bases between. Germline CDR1 and CDR2: SGHDN and FVKESK. The CDR3 runs 13 residues. CDR3 region: CASSRRGFFGYTF. The CDR3 bases are TGTGCCAGCAGCCGGCGGGGCTTTTTTGGCTACACCTTC.

In nucleotides, the CDR3 is TGTGCCACCAGTGATTTTGGGCTAGCCGGCGGGGAGACCCAGTACTTC. Amino acid sequence: CATSDFGLAGGETQYF. The chain joins TRBV24-1 to TRBJ2-5; D possibly corresponds to TRBD2 (5 bases). This CDR3 comprises 16 residues. Deletions cut 1 base from V and 5 bases from J, with 16 bases between. CDR1 and CDR2 (germline): KGHDR, SFDVKD.

In this sample, this clonotype turned up a few times. The chain joins TRBV7-2 to TRBJ2-4; TRBD2 aligns across 8 bases. The J call is doubtful: the DNA matches TRBJ2-7 better. The CDR3 spans 17 residues. The germline V gene has CDR1 SGHTA and CDR2 FQGNSA. CDR3 sequence: CASSLARSGGRNHEQYF. CDR3 DNA sequence: TGTGCCAGCAGCTTAGCCCGTAGTGGCGGGAGGAACCACGAGCAGTACTTC.

This clonotype has just a few counts. V usage is TRBV4-3 and J usage is TRBJ1-2; 7 bases map to TRBD1. The V and J ends lost 3 bases and 7 bases, in that order; junction bases with no gene match: 11. This CDR3 region has 15 residues. Germline V gene data show CDR1 as LGHNA and CDR2 as YSLEER. The CDR3 region is CASSQDFDRATGYTF. The CDR3 DNA reads TGCGCCAGCAGCCAGGATTTTGACAGGGCTACTGGCTACACCTTC.

The V and J genes are TRBV29-1 and TRBJ1-1; D is unresolved. V lost 3 bases and J 1 base, leaving 24 bases between the germline ends. The CDR3 is 18 residues long. Germline values: CDR1 SQVTM, CDR2 ANQGSEA. This chain's CDR3 is CSVEGQAGPRAGNTEAFF. DNA for the CDR3: TGCAGCGTTGAGGGTCAGGCGGGCCCAAGAGCGGGGAACACTGAAGCTTTCTTT.

The chain joins TRBV2 to TRBJ1-1; maybe TRBD1 (5 bases). V shed 6 bases and J shed 1 base, with 15 bases lying between them. CDR1 is SNHLY, CDR2 FYNNEI, per germline. This CDR3 is 15 amino acids long. CDR3 in DNA: TGTGCCAGCAGCCGCCCCTCCGACAGGAACACTGAAGCTTTCTTT. This encodes CASSRPSDRNTEAFF.

Concerning this clonotype: One end of the junction is discordant with germline, which a read error may explain. This chain joins TRBV7-9 and TRBJ2-1; 7 positions match TRBD2. Germline-derived CDR1 and CDR2 are SEHNR and FQNEAQ (reference sequence). This CDR3 contains 13 residues. The CDR3 loop reads CASCQTSYHEQFF. The DNA for the CDR3 is TGTGCCAGCTGCCAGACTAGCTACCATGAGCAGTTCTTC.

This clonotype occurred a few times. V gene TRBV28 combines with J gene TRBJ1-2; D is unclear. Trimming removed 6 bases at V and 4 bases at J, with 12 bases between. CDR3 length: 13 residues. Germline CDR1 and CDR2: MDHEN and SYDVKM. CDR3 coding DNA: TGTGCCAGCAGAACCCGATGGGTCTATGGCTACACCTTC. Translation gives CASRTRWVYGYTF.

The genes are TRBV4-3 and TRBJ1-4, with 10 bases lining up with TRBD1. V gave up 0 bases and J gave up 10 bases; unmatched junction bases: 8. There are 16 residues in the CDR3. Germline CDR1 is LGHNA and CDR2 is YSLEER. This chain's CDR3 is CASSQDFPGQGRKLFF. The CDR3 nucleotides read TGCGCCAGCAGCCAAGATTTTCCGGGACAGGGGCGAAAACTGTTTTTT.

The chain combines TRBV20-1 with TRBJ2-5; D call uncertain. Trimming took 5 bases from V and 0 from J, leaving 13 bases between them. The CDR3 consists of 14 residues. The V gene's germline CDR1 is DFQATT and CDR2 SNEGSKA (reference sequence). The CDR3 DNA reads TGCAGTGCTTCCTCCCCTTGGGACCAAGAGACCCAGTACTTC. Translated, it gives CSASSPWDQETQYF.

This sequence joins TRBV12-3 or TRBV12-4 and TRBJ2-1; 9 bases align to TRBD2. The CDR3 sequence is 16 residues long. The trim removed 5 bases at V and 6 bases at J, leaving 11 bases unmatched. The CDR3 DNA reads as TGTGCCAGCAGTAAGCCGGGACTAGCCCGTCCCAATGAGCAGTTCTTC. Its translation: CASSKPGLARPNEQFF.

The chain employs TRBV9 and TRBJ2-7; D unclear. Germline loops: CDR1 SGDLS, CDR2 YYNGEE. CDR3 size: 15 residues. V gave up 2 bases and J gave up 0 bases, with 12 bases separating them. The CDR3, as DNA: TGTGCCAGCAGCGTGGGCCGTGCCCCCTCCTACGAGCAGTACTTC. The encoded protein is CASSVGRAPSYEQYF.

V and J are TRBV29-1 and TRBJ2-3, with D unresolved. CDR1 and CDR2 from the germline V gene are SQVTM and ANQGSEA. The V and J ends lost 6 bases and 1 base respectively, with 5 bases between them. The CDR3 consists of 11 residues. Here the CDR3 reads CSVARTDTQYF. CDR3 coding DNA: TGCAGCGTGGCCCGCACAGATACGCAGTATTTT.

This clonotype was recorded many times. The rearrangement joins TRBV6-6 to TRBJ1-6, with 7 bases matching TRBD1. This CDR3 comprises 12 residues. From germline, CDR1 is MNHNY and CDR2 SVGAGI (reference sequence). With 9 bases clipped from V and 7 bases from J, the junction kept 3 bases outside the gene matches. CDR3 in amino acids: CASRQGNSPLHF. DNA for the CDR3: TGTGCCAGTCGACAGGGCAATTCACCCCTCCACTTT.

The chain recombines TRBV5-6 with TRBJ2-7; TRBD1 matches at 11 bases. This CDR3 has 15 residues. CDR1 and CDR2 from the germline V gene are SGHDT and YYEEEE. The junction had 6 bases not matched to a gene; V was cut back by 4 bases and J by 3 bases. CDR3 bases: TGTGCCAGCAGCAGCGGACAGGGGGCTGGCTACGAGCAGTACTTC. Its translation is CASSSGQGAGYEQYF. The entire variable domain, with the rest obtained from reference TRBV5-6 and TRBJ2-7, is as follows: DAGVTQSPTHLIKTRGQQVTLRCSPKSGHDTVSWYQQALGQGPQFIFQYYEEEERQRGNFPDRFSGHQFPNYSSELNVNALLLGDSALYLCASSSGQGAGYEQYFGPGTRLTVT.

Many counts were recorded for this clonotype. The V and J genes are TRBV5-1 and TRBJ2-4, with 7 bases identical to TRBD1. CDR1 is SGHRS, CDR2 YFSETQ, per germline. The CDR3 extends over 14 amino acids. Unmatched junction bases numbered 3, after V lost 0 bases and J lost 6 bases. The chain's CDR3 is CASSLEGAGNIQYF. The DNA for the CDR3 is TGCGCCAGCAGCTTGGAGGGGGCGGGAAACATTCAGTACTTC.

The chain carries TRBV27 and TRBJ2-5, with 7 bases fitting TRBD1. The CDR3 is 15 residues long. Germline V CDR1 and CDR2: MNHEY, SMNVEV (reference sequence). V dropped 3 bases and J dropped 0; count of bases not matched to a gene: 4. The CDR3 coding sequence is TGTGCCAGCAGTTTCGCGGACAGGTACCAAGAGACCCAGTACTTC. Amino acid sequence: CASSFADRYQETQYF.

J is TRBJ2-5 and V is TRBV20-1; D is ambiguous. V shed 5 bases and J shed 4 bases, with 14 bases lying between them. This CDR3 spans 13 amino acids. The germline V gene encodes CDR1 DFQATT and CDR2 SNEGSKA (reference sequence). CDR3 region: CSAGPPSLETQYF. CDR3 sequence (DNA): TGCAGTGCTGGACCCCCCTCATTAGAGACCCAGTACTTC.

The rearrangement links TRBV20-1 to TRBJ2-3; D is perhaps TRBD2 (6 bases). The CDR3 is made up of 16 amino acids. The V gene lost 6 bases and the J gene lost 4 bases, with 23 bases spanning the gap. CDR1 is DFQATT and CDR2 is SNEGSKA in the germline V gene (reference sequence). The CDR3 protein is CSATPGEADDPDTQYF. The CDR3, as DNA: TGCAGTGCAACCCCGGGGGAAGCGGACGATCCAGATACGCAGTATTTT.

This clonotype was counted many times. The chain recombines TRBV28 with TRBJ2-5; perhaps TRBD2 as D (6 bases). The germline V and J ends were trimmed by 8 bases and 3 bases, with 10 bases remaining between them. Germline V lookup: CDR1 MDHEN, CDR2 SYDVKM. This CDR3 has 12 residues. The CDR3 loop is CASLGGEETQYF. In DNA form, the CDR3 reads TGTGCCAGCCTGGGGGGAGAAGAGACCCAGTACTTC.

In its sample, this clonotype was seen a few times. V gene TRBV29-1 combines with J gene TRBJ1-2; D gene unclear. From germline, CDR1 is SQVTM and CDR2 ANQGSEA. The length of the CDR3 is 13 residues. V was pared by 1 base and J by 10 bases, with 16 bases between. CDR3 residues: CSVEGQDLHDYTF. DNA for the CDR3: TGCAGCGTTGAAGGGCAGGATCTCCATGACTACACCTTC.

The rearrangement joins TRBV5-1 to TRBJ2-1, with no clear D. The V gene lost 3 bases and the J gene lost 4 bases, with 8 bases spanning the gap. From germline, CDR1 is SGHRS and CDR2 YFSETQ. The CDR3 totals 13 residues. CDR3 loop: CASSSPEYNEQFF. The CDR3 DNA is TGCGCCAGCAGCTCTCCGGAATACAATGAGCAGTTCTTC.

This clonotype has a handful of counts. CDR3 bases: TGCAGTGCCCCAATGAGGCAGGGAAGGTTGAATGAGCAGTTCTTC. Protein sequence: CSAPMRQGRLNEQFF. The chain has TRBV20-1 and TRBJ2-1; D is possibly TRBD1 (5 bases). The germline V gene has CDR1 DFQATT and CDR2 SNEGSKA (reference sequence). CDR3 length equals 15 residues. Deletions cut 6 bases from V and 7 bases from J, with 22 bases between.